This T cell receptor beta chain was sequenced in a study of PD-L1 blockade in urothelial cancer. Study-wide points: Tumor-associated clones in the blood of durable-benefit patients grew more at 3 weeks.

Patients in the study were battling locally advanced or metastatic urothelial carcinoma. Sample contribution per patient ranged from 1 to 8, covering pretreatment and on-treatment. Synthetic spike-ins, TCR analog templates, were added into each PCR. Measured with immunoSEQ multiplex PCR; TCRdb has only the in-frame clones, and not every one. Of 28,000 or so clones listed, about 88% are singletons. Germline V lookup: CDR1 SNHLY, CDR2 FYNNEI. CDR3 size: 13 residues. V lost 3 bases to trimming and J lost 5 bases, with 10 bases between them. Turning to this clone: The antigen is undetermined.

The source was PBMCs, collected around atezolizumab (anti-PD-L1) treatment. This receptor was identified in a man between 60 and 75 years old with urothelial cancer. The rearrangement uses TRBV2 and TRBJ1-2; unclear D gene. The CDR3 DNA reads TGTGCCAGCAGTGATGGTAGCTATTATGGCTACACCTTC. Protein sequence: CASSDGSYYGYTF.